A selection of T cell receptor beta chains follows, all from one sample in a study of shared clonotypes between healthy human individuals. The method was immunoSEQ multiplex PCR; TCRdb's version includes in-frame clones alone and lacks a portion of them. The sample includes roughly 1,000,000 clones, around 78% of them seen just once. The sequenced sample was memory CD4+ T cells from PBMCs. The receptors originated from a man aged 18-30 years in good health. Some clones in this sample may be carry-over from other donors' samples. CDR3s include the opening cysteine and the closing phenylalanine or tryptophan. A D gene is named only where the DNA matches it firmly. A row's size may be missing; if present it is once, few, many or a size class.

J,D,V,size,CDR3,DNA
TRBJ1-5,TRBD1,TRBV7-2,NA,CASSWGDRENQPQHF,TGTGCCAGCAGCTGGGGGGACAGGGAGAATCAGCCCCAGCATTTT
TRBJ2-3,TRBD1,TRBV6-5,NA,CASSYSDRADTQYF,TGTGCCAGCAGTTACTCAGACAGGGCAGATACGCAGTATTTT
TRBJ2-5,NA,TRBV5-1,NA,CASSSGPEEETQYF,TGCGCCAGCAGCTCGGGACCAGAAGAAGAGACCCAGTACTTC
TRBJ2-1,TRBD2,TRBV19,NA,CASSIEGSGLVYNEQFF,TGTGCCAGTAGTATAGAAGGTAGCGGGTTGGTCTACAATGAGCAGTTCTTC
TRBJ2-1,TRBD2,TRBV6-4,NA,CASSSGNDNEQFF,TGTGCCAGCAGTAGCGGGAACGACAATGAGCAGTTCTTC
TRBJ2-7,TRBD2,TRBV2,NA,CASSEGLAEAYEQYF,TGTGCCAGCAGTGAAGGTCTAGCGGAGGCCTACGAGCAGTACTTC
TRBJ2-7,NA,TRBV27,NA,CASSYGPPGTSSVEQYF,TGTGCCAGCAGTTACGGACCTCCCGGGACAAGTTCTGTCGAGCAGTACTTC
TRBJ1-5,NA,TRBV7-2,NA,CASSLEGGNQPQHF,TGTGCCAGCAGCTTAGAGGGGGGAAATCAGCCCCAGCATTTT
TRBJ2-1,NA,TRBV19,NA,CASRDRSSSYNEQFF,TGTGCCAGTAGGGACCGATCGAGCTCCTACAATGAGCAGTTCTTC
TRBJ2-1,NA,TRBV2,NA,CASSDLWPGVATQFF,TGTGCCAGCAGTGATCTTTGGCCGGGGGTGGCGACGCAGTTCTTC
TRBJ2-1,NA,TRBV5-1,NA,CASSPRTDEQFF,TGCGCCAGCTCACCTCGTACAGATGAGCAGTTCTTC
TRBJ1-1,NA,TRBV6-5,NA,CASTDNRVTEAFF,TGTGCCAGCACCGACAACAGGGTAACTGAAGCTTTCTTT
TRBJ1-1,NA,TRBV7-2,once,CASSLIGGMNTEAFF,TGTGCCAGCAGCTTAATCGGCGGAATGAACACTGAAGCTTTCTTT
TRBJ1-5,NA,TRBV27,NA,CASSFSGFGGNQPQHF,TGTGCCAGCAGTTTTTCGGGCTTCGGAGGCAATCAGCCCCAGCATTTT
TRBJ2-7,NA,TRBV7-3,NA,CASSLGRRDEQYF,TGTGCCAGCAGCTTAGGCCGGAGAGACGAGCAGTACTTC
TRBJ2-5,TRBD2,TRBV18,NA,CASFRGGPVQETQYF,TGTGCCAGCTTTCGGGGAGGGCCCGTCCAAGAGACCCAGTACTTC
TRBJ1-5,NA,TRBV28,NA,CASRESGTGNQPQHF,TGTGCCAGCAGGGAATCCGGGACGGGGAATCAGCCCCAGCATTTT
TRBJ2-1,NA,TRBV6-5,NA,CASSYSNPNNEQFF,TGTGCCAGCAGTTACTCGAACCCAAACAATGAGCAGTTCTTC
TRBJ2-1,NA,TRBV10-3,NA,CAISESTEQFF,TGTGCCATCAGTGAGAGCACCGAGCAGTTCTTC
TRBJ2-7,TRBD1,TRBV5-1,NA,CASSLVSDRVYEQYF,TGCGCCAGCAGCTTGGTATCGGACAGGGTTTACGAGCAGTACTTC
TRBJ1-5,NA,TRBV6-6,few,CASSYLDQPQHF,TGTGCCAGCAGTTATCTGGATCAGCCCCAGCATTTT
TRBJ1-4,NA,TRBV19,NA,CASTQDWGEKLFF,TGTGCCAGTACCCAAGATTGGGGGGAAAAACTGTTTTTT
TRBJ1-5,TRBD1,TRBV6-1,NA,CASSSQTGGGQPQHF,TGTGCCAGCAGTTCGCAGACAGGGGGAGGTCAGCCCCAGCATTTT
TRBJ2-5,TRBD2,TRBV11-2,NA,CASSLEELASGRAFFETQYF,TGTGCCAGCAGCTTAGAGGAACTCGCTAGCGGGAGGGCCTTCTTTGAGACCCAGTACTTC
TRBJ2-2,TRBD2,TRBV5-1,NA,CASSYLAGSTGELFF,TGCGCCAGCAGTTATCTAGCGGGAAGTACCGGGGAGCTGTTTTTT
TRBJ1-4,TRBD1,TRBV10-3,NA,CAISRQGKTRNEKLFF,TGTGCCATCAGTAGACAGGGGAAGACCCGAAATGAAAAACTGTTTTTT
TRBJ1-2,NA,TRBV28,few,CASSWSGGYTF,TGTGCCAGCAGTTGGTCGGGGGGCTACACCTTC
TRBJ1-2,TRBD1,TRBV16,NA,CASSQMTGDNYGYTF,TGTGCCAGCAGCCAAATGACAGGGGACAACTATGGCTACACCTTC
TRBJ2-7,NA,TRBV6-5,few,CASSYRDRGGYEQYF,TGTGCCAGCAGTTACAGGGACCGAGGGGGGTACGAGCAGTACTTC
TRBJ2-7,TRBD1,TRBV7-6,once,CASSLEQGAGYEQYF,TGTGCCAGCAGCTTAGAACAGGGGGCTGGCTACGAGCAGTACTTC
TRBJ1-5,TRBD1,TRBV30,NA,CAWTGGNNQPQHF,TGTGCCTGGACAGGGGGGAACAATCAGCCCCAGCATTTT
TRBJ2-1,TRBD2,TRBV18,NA,CASSPFKSSGGYNEQFF,TGTGCCAGCTCACCCTTTAAGTCCAGCGGGGGTTACAATGAGCAGTTCTTC
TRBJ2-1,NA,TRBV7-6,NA,CASSPQGASYNEQFF,TGTGCCAGCAGCCCCCAGGGTGCCTCCTACAATGAGCAGTTCTTC
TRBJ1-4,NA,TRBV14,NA,CASSRDRRTNEKLFF,TGTGCCAGCAGCCGAGACAGGAGGACTAATGAAAAACTGTTTTTT
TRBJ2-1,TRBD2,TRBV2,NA,CASRGTSASSYNEQFF,TGTGCCAGCAGGGGGACTAGCGCGAGCTCCTACAATGAGCAGTTCTTC
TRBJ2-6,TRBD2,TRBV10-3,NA,CATGPGGRTALTF,TGTGCCACAGGGCCGGGGGGAAGGACGGCCTTAACTTTC
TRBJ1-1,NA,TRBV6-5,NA,CASSYFGGLMNTEAFF,TGTGCCAGCAGTTATTTCGGGGGGCTCATGAACACTGAAGCTTTCTTT
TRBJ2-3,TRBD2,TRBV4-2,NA,CASSQDQGLAGADTQYF,TGTGCCAGCAGCCAAGATCAGGGACTAGCGGGAGCAGATACGCAGTATTTT
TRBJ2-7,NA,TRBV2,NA,CASVGDHLTGEQYF,TGTGCCAGTGTCGGGGACCACCTAACGGGGGAGCAGTACTTC
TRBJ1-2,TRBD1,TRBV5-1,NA,CASSGIRDSPLRDGYTF,TGCGCCAGCAGCGGGATCCGGGACAGCCCACTCCGGGATGGCTACACCTTC